Listed here is a single T cell receptor beta chain. The specificity of this receptor is unknown. There are no base qualities to consult, and no much larger clone falls within one base. This sample is part of a study of cytomegalovirus exposure and HLA in healthy donors (dated by TCRdb to between 2016 and 2019). Study-wide context: The roughly 670 repertoires of the first cohort and the roughly 120 validation repertoires were produced on the same platform, according to a later analysis. Along with the 666-subject first cohort, a separate validation cohort of over a hundred different subjects was used. The aim of the study was to test whether cataloging public T cell receptors could identify signatures of past pathogen exposure. To predict cytomegalovirus infection status, the study brought together high-throughput TCR immunosequencing, statistical association of individual TCRs with disease status, and machine learning.

Separate from the roughly 660-subject first cohort, the validation cohort of more than 90 subjects was the group to which the donors belonged. Including cysteine and phenylalanine, the CDR3 has 12 amino acids. Only the CDR3 DNA stays, 36 bases, in frame from base 1. CDR1 KGHSH and CDR2 LQKENI were looked up in the germline V gene. Cut back by 5 bases and 6 bases, the V and J ends lie 7 bases apart. The study at large found these results: A later analysis lacked HLA typing for the validation cohort, so it scored co-occurrence in that cohort across all 110 or so repertoires. The classifier was reported to diagnose cytomegalovirus status with high specificity and sensitivity in both the original and validation cohorts. While some public TCRs were present in many individuals, most TCR sequences turned up only very rarely across donors. It was suggested by the authors that the approach could potentially be generalized to other disease states and immunological phenotypes. The study gave a list of some 150 TCR beta chains associated with cytomegalovirus. A few of the identified cytomegalovirus-associated TCR beta chains were confirmed in vitro to be specific for cytomegalovirus antigens. A later analysis found that TCRs clustered in the first cohort also tended to co-occur in the 130 or so validation repertoires, with about 94% of cluster scores above 0.

Libraries came from the immunoSEQ multiplex PCR assay. As for the original processing: A statistical classification framework was built for diagnosing cytomegalovirus status from the catalog of TCR beta chain sequences. The table was pulled from immuneACCESS by TCRdb, which kept in-frame rearrangements only. Such tables lose some clones; where checked, under half of the loss comes from unresolved V genes, and the rest has no known cause. V and J calls and clone size come straight from that table; D and trimming were deduced from the DNA. For this sample there are about 160,000 clones; around 90% appear just once. The ten most abundant clones make up about 3% of the sample.

The sequencing input was PBMCs. The rearranged chain carries TRBV18 and TRBJ1-4; no confident D gene assignment can be made. This TCR was sampled from a man aged 18 to 29 in good health and CMV-seronegative. The bases are TGTGCCAGCTCAGGGCTTGATGAAAAACTGTTTTTT. Protein translation: CASSGLDEKLFF. Beyond the CDR3, the reference TRBV18 and TRBJ1-4 genes provide the residues; the full variable domain reads: NAGVMQNPRHLVRRRGQEARLRCSPMKGHSHVYWYRQLPEEGLKFMVYLQKENIIDESGMPKERFSAEFPKEGPSILRIQQVVRGDSAAYFCASSGLDEKLFFGSGTQLSVL.